Below, one TCR beta chain is given with its context. Sequencing used immunoSEQ multiplex PCR; TCRdb keeps in-frame clones, though not all of them. The top ten hold roughly 12% of the sample, which has approximately 300,000 clones, about nine tenths seen once. The record originates from a study of blood T cell repertoires in COVID-19. Background on the study: Acute and convalescent COVID-19 samples came from the United States, Italy and Spain.

The CDR3 has 14 residues. Per germline, CDR1 MNHEY and CDR2 SMNVEV (reference sequence). V was pared by 3 bases and J by 3 bases, with 11 bases between. Sequencing was done on a sample of peripheral blood. This sequence joins TRBV27 and TRBJ1-1; TRBD1 might be the D (6 bases). The clonotype comes from a woman aged 25 to 39 with COVID-19, enrolled during active disease. CDR3 region: CASSFRGRDTEAFF. The CDR3 DNA reads TGTGCCAGCAGTTTCAGGGGACGTGACACTGAAGCTTTCTTT.